This T cell receptor beta chain was captured in a study of T-cell memory formation after mild COVID-19. Whole-study context: Most TCR clusters belonged to a single donor.

Study-level findings and limits: A balance of CD4 and CD8 characterized clones contracting day 15 to 85, whereas later expanders leaned CD4+. CD4+ contracting clones lay mainly in CM and EM, CD8+ ones in EMRA.

V trimming: 5 bases; J trimming: 7 bases; junction bases outside the gene matches: 9. Germline CDR1 reads LNHNV; CDR2 reads YYDKDF (reference sequence). This CDR3 contains 14 residues. A few counts support this clonotype. The antigen is undetermined. Constant-segment primers and 5'RACE yielded cDNA libraries for TCR alpha and TCR beta, each carrying sample barcodes and UMIs. TCRdb re-called the 5' RACE reads with MiXCR, one entry per CDR3 protein. The repertoire has just over 400,000 distinct CDR3 sequences, around 22% of them found once; the top ten carry under 15%. The source is an adult woman who had mild COVID-19 (a few samples of this study predate the infection). Cell type and time point are not known. This rearrangement joins TRBV15 to TRBJ1-2, with 8 bases aligning to TRBD1. Sequenced: PBMCs or a T cell subset sorted from them (not recorded which). The CDR3 DNA is TGTGCCACCAGCTTCTCAACCGGGACAGGTGGCTACACCTTC. Protein sequence: CATSFSTGTGGYTF.